The rows below give T cell receptor beta chains drawn from one sample of a study of blood T cell repertoires in COVID-19. This table comes from immunoSEQ multiplex PCR, and its TCRdb copy is limited to in-frame clones, with some not included. The sample carries 140,000 to 150,000 clones, approximately 90% recorded once. Material for sequencing was peripheral blood. Source of these receptors: a man aged 55 to 70 with active or convalescent COVID-19. Each CDR3 is given with its conserved first and last residue. The order of the fields is V gene, J gene, CDR3 length, CDR3 protein.

>TRBV5-4|TRBJ2-1|13
CASSLRGVFEQFF
>TRBV28|TRBJ1-2|12
CASRPLEMGYTF
>TRBV24-1|TRBJ1-1|14
CATFLAVMNTEAFF
>TRBV6-5|TRBJ2-1|15
CASRGRWGGLGEQFF
>TRBV7-6|TRBJ2-1|16
CASSLVGAGGPREQFF
>TRBV3-1/TRBV3-2|TRBJ2-6|17
CASSHSSIASGANVLTF
>TRBV6-5|TRBJ1-1|14
CASTNDRGNTEAFF
>TRBV10-3|TRBJ1-2|14
CAISESGTMVGYTF
>TRBV28|TRBJ1-5|15
CASSSGTGSNQPQHF
>TRBV28|TRBJ2-5|14
CASSFLGAGETQYF
>TRBV7-2|TRBJ1-2|15
CASSLVGGPNYGYTF
>TRBV5-4|TRBJ2-7|16
CASSRDPGQGFYEQYF
>TRBV5-4|TRBJ2-5|18
CASSLAVSSGGPGETQYF
>TRBV4-1|TRBJ2-1|17
CASSQPSGRVRFGEQFF
>TRBV27|TRBJ2-3|16
CASTRAAGGGTDTQYF
>TRBV9|TRBJ2-7|14
CASSLGQAPYEQYF
>TRBV7-2|TRBJ1-3|15
CASIEQDLAGNTIYF
>TRBV29-1|TRBJ1-1|14
CSVEMGSGNTEAFF
>TRBV3-1/TRBV3-2|TRBJ1-2|14
CASGRQDLNYGYTF
>TRBV18|TRBJ2-2|16
CASSPQGGTNTGELFF
>TRBV4-2|TRBJ1-1|15
CASSQDDGRDTEAFF
>TRBV2|TRBJ2-5|14
CASSEVRGEETQYF
>TRBV4-2|TRBJ2-7|15
CASSQDLYSSYEQYF
>TRBV14|TRBJ2-3|15
CASNLRAGSTDTQYF
>TRBV7-2|TRBJ2-1|16
CASSRGRGQGLNEQFF
>TRBV4-1|TRBJ1-6|17
CASSVSAGGVNNSPLHF
>TRBV19|TRBJ2-1|18
CASSPGTSGRFLYNEQFF
>TRBV27|TRBJ1-1|14
CASTSGGAGTEAFF